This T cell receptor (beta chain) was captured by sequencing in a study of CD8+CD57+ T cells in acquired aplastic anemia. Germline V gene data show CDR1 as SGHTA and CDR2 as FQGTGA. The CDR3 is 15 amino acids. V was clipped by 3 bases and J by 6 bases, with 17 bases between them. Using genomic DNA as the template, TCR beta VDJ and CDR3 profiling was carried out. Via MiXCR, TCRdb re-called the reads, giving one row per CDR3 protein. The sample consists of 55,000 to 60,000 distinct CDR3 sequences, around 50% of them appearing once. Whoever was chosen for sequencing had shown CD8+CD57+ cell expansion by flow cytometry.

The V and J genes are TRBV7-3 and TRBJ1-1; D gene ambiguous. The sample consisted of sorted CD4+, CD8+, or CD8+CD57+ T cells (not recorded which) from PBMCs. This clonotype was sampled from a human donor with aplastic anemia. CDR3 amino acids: CASSFPEETLSEAFF. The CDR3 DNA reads TGTGCCAGCAGCTTCCCCGAGGAGACGCTATCTGAAGCTTTCTTT.